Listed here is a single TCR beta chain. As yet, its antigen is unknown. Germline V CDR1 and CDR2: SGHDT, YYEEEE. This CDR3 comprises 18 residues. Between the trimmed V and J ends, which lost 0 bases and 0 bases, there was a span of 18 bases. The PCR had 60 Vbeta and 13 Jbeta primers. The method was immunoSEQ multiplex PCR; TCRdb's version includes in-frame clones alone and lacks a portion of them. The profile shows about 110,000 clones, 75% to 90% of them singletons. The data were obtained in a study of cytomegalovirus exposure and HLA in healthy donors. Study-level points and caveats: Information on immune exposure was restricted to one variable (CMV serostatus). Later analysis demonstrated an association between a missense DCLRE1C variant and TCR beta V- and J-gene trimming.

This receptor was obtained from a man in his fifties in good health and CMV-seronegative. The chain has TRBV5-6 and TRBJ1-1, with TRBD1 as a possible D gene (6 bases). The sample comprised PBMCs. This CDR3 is CASSLARGKQVLNTEAFF. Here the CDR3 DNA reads TGTGCCAGCAGCTTGGCGAGGGGGAAACAGGTATTGAACACTGAAGCTTTCTTT. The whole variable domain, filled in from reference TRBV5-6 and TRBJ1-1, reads DAGVTQSPTHLIKTRGQQVTLRCSPKSGHDTVSWYQQALGQGPQFIFQYYEEEERQRGNFPDRFSGHQFPNYSSELNVNALLLGDSALYLCASSLARGKQVLNTEAFFGQGTRLTVV.